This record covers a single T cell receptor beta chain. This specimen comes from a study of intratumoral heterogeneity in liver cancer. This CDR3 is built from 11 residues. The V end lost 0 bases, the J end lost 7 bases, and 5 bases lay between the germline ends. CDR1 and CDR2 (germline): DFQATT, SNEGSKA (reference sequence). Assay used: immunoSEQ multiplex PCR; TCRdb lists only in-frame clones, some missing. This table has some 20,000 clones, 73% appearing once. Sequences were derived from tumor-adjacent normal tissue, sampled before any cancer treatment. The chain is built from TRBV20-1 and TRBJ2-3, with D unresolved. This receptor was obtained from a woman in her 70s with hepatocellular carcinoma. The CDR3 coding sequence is TGCAGTGCTAGAGATGTGAATACGCAGTATTTT. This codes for CSARDVNTQYF.